Listed here are 20 T cell receptor beta chains from one sample, sequenced in a study of vaccination and CD4 T cells after COVID-19. These receptors have no identified antigens. Cultured CD4+ T cell DNA was sequenced using the Oncomine TCR Beta short-read assay. TCRdb ran MiXCR on the PCR reads and lists one entry per CDR3 protein. Of 26,000 or so distinct CDR3 sequences listed, around 40% are singletons. Treatment denoted: roughly ten-day PBMC culture with coronavirus spike peptide pools or control peptides (ViraFEST assay). Sequencing was performed on CD4+ T cells from blood, cultured in vitro. The receptors were sampled from a human donor who had recovered from COVID-19.

This clonotype is medium-sized in the sample. This chain links TRBV6-2 or TRBV6-3 with TRBJ2-7; TRBD1 matches 8 bases. The CDR3 runs 11 residues. The germline V gene encodes CDR1 MNHEY and CDR2 SVGEGT. The ends lost 6 bases at V and 6 bases at J; junction bases unmatched: 1. The CDR3 region has the DNA TGTGCCAGCAGCCAGGGGGCCGAGCAGTACTTC. This gives the protein CASSQGAEQYF.

V and J are TRBV20-1 and TRBJ2-1; 9 bases fit TRBD2. V was pared by 6 bases and J by 0 bases, with 12 bases of the junction left unmatched. The CDR3 runs to 17 residues. Germline V gene lookup returns CDR1 DFQATT and CDR2 SNEGSKA (reference sequence). The chain's CDR3 is CSARTSELLNSYNEQFF. The CDR3 DNA follows: TGCAGTGCGCGGACTAGCGAGCTTCTAAACTCCTACAATGAGCAGTTCTTC.

The chain links TRBV10-3 to TRBJ2-7; D is perhaps TRBD2 (6 bases). CDR3 length: 17 residues. CDR1 is ENHRY, CDR2 SYGVKD, per germline. Trimming pared 0 bases from V and 0 bases from J, leaving 15 bases between. The CDR3 DNA reads TGTGCCATCAGTGAGTCGAAACGCGGGACCCACTCCTACGAGCAGTACTTC. Translated, it gives CAISESKRGTHSYEQYF.

This clonotype came up a few times. V and J are TRBV6-1 and TRBJ2-1; 10 bases align to TRBD2. CDR3 length equals 15 residues. The V and J ends lost 6 bases and 9 bases, in that order; junction bases with no gene match: 11. Germline CDR1 is MNHNS and CDR2 is SASEGT. The CDR3 region has the DNA TGTGCCAGCAGGCCAAGCGGGAGGGCCGGTAGTGAGCAGTTCTTC. As protein: CASRPSGRAGSEQFF.

This rearrangement joins TRBV19 to TRBJ2-2, with 10 bases lining up with TRBD1. Germline V lookup: CDR1 LNHDA, CDR2 SQIVND (reference sequence). There are 16 residues in the CDR3. Trimming took 4 bases from V and 7 from J; bases not matched to a gene: 9. The CDR3 here is CASSRIGTGAGGELFF. As DNA, the CDR3 is TGTGCCAGTAGTAGGATCGGGACAGGGGCGGGCGGGGAGCTGTTTTTT.

V usage is TRBV12-3 or TRBV12-4 and J usage is TRBJ1-6; 8 bases are a match to TRBD1. The CDR3 totals 16 residues. Trimming removed 2 bases from V and 6 bases from J; junction bases left unmatched: 6. The CDR3 spells CASSLPTGTGNSPLHF. As DNA, the CDR3 is TGTGCCAGCAGTTTACCTACCGGGACAGGTAATTCACCCCTCCACTTT.

V gene TRBV6-1 combines with J gene TRBJ2-7; D is ambiguous. Germline CDR1 MNHNS, CDR2 SASEGT. This CDR3 is 12 amino acids long. Trimming took off 1 base at V and 3 bases at J, with 4 bases between the two ends. The CDR3 coding sequence is TGTGCCAGCAGTGAAGACGGCTACGAGCAGTACTTC. Residues: CASSEDGYEQYF.

This chain joins TRBV29-1 and TRBJ1-1; 7 nucleotides line up with TRBD1. This CDR3 contains 13 residues. Germline V CDR1 and CDR2: SQVTM, ANQGSEA. With V trimmed by 2 bases and J by 3 bases, 3 bases remained unmatched. CDR3: CSVERGRDTEAFF. The CDR3 DNA follows: TGCAGCGTTGAAAGGGGGCGGGACACTGAAGCTTTCTTT.

The chain employs TRBV6-1 and TRBJ2-5; D may be TRBD2 (6 bases). V was trimmed by 6 bases and J by 2 bases, leaving 16 bases between them. The CDR3 spans 15 residues. Germline lookup yields CDR1 MNHNS and CDR2 SASEGT. The CDR3 here is CASRWTGGLQETQYF. The CDR3 DNA reads TGTGCCAGCAGGTGGACTGGGGGACTGCAAGAGACCCAGTACTTC.

Only a few counts were recorded for this clonotype. The genes are TRBV15 and TRBJ2-5, with D perhaps TRBD1 (6 bases). The CDR3 runs to 15 residues. Germline loops: CDR1 LNHNV, CDR2 YYDKDF (reference sequence). Trimming stripped 0 bases from V and 5 bases from J, with 13 bases between. The CDR3 sequence: CATSRDLNRDETQYF. In DNA form, the CDR3 reads TGTGCCACCAGCAGAGACCTTAACAGGGATGAGACCCAGTACTTC. The full variable domain, completed using reference TRBV15 and TRBJ2-5, is DAMVIQNPRYQVTQFGKPVTLSCSQTLNHNVMYWYQQKSSQAPKLLFHYYDKDFNNEADTPDNFQSRRPNTSFCFLDIRSPGLGDTAMYLCATSRDLNRDETQYFGPGTRLLVL.

This clonotype has more than one count but fewer than ten. This chain connects TRBV15 to TRBJ1-5; D ambiguous. CDR3 size: 15 residues. In germline, CDR1 is LNHNV, CDR2 YYDKDF (reference sequence). V was shortened by 0 bases and J by 0 bases, with 6 bases between the two germline ends. CDR3 protein: CATSREQNSNQPQHF. In nucleotides, the CDR3 is TGTGCCACCAGCAGAGAGCAGAATAGCAATCAGCCCCAGCATTTT.

The chain joins TRBV20-1 to TRBJ2-5; TRBD2 matches at 10 bases. Germline CDR1 DFQATT, CDR2 SNEGSKA (reference sequence). Trimming removed 0 bases from V and 5 bases from J; junction bases left unmatched: 12. The CDR3 is made up of 17 amino acids. CDR3 in DNA: TGCAGTGCTAGAGATTGGGCAGCGGGGGGGCCGGGGGAGACCCAGTACTTC. Amino acids: CSARDWAAGGPGETQYF.

This clonotype came up once. One junction end disagrees with the germline gene, perhaps due to a read error. J is TRBJ2-5 and V is TRBV14; D is uncertain. From germline, CDR1 is SGHDN and CDR2 FVKESK. This CDR3 has 13 amino acids. The CDR3 loop reads CASSQTFQETQYF. The CDR3 bases are TGTGCCAGCAGCCAAACGTTCCAAGAGACTCAGTACTTC.

This clonotype was picked up a small number of times. The gene calls are TRBV10-3 and TRBJ1-1, with D tentatively TRBD1 (6 bases). The V gene's germline CDR1 is ENHRY and CDR2 SYGVKD. This CDR3 has 13 residues. Trimming shortened V by 4 bases and J by 1 base, and 7 bases separated the two germline ends. CDR3 nucleotide sequence: TGTGCCATCAGTGGGACAGAGAACACTGAAGCTTTCTTT. Protein product: CAISGTENTEAFF.

V and J are TRBV28 and TRBJ2-7, with D perhaps TRBD1 or TRBD2 (6 bases each). Germline V CDR1 and CDR2: MDHEN, SYDVKM. V gave up 4 bases and J gave up 7 bases, with 20 bases separating them. The CDR3 extends over 15 amino acids. CDR3 nucleotide sequence: TGTGCCAGCAGTTCCGGGGGCGGTAGCTATCGTGAGCAGTACTTC. As protein: CASSSGGGSYREQYF.

This clonotype occurred a few times. This chain uses TRBV20-1 with TRBJ1-2, with 7 bases that match TRBD1. The CDR3 covers 13 residues. The germline gives CDR1 DFQATT, CDR2 SNEGSKA (reference sequence). V gave up 0 bases and J gave up 6 bases; unmatched junction bases: 4. CDR3 region: CSARDGRGHGYTF. The CDR3 DNA is TGCAGTGCTAGAGATGGTAGGGGGCATGGCTACACCTTC.

CDR3 residues: CASSLGDLQGNYGYTF. CDR3 coding DNA: TGTGCCAGCTCACTCGGCGATCTACAGGGGAACTATGGCTACACCTTC. The gene calls are TRBV18 and TRBJ1-2, with TRBD1 matching over 7 bases. The CDR3 runs 16 residues. Germline V gene sequence: CDR1 KGHSH, CDR2 LQKENI. With V trimmed by 4 bases and J by 2 bases, 10 bases remained unmatched.

This chain joins TRBV10-2 and TRBJ2-1, with D unclear. Trimming removed 7 bases at V and 1 base at J, with 8 bases between. Germline lookup yields CDR1 WSHSY and CDR2 SAAADI. The CDR3 spans 13 residues. DNA of the CDR3: TGCGCCAGCACCTGGGATTCCTACAATGAGCAGTTCTTC. It encodes CASTWDSYNEQFF.

The chain recombines TRBV20-1 with TRBJ2-2; unclear D gene. Germline CDR1 DFQATT, CDR2 SNEGSKA (reference sequence). CDR3 size: 15 residues. Trimming took 1 base from V and 3 from J, leaving 12 bases between them. The CDR3 sequence is CSARARNQDTGELFF. Written as DNA, the CDR3 is TGCAGTGCTAGAGCCAGGAACCAAGACACCGGGGAGCTGTTTTTT.

The chain couples TRBV11-2 to TRBJ1-3; D remains ambiguous. The germline CDR1 and CDR2 sequences are SGHAT and FQNNGV. V was shortened by 1 base and J by 2 bases, with 9 bases between the two germline ends. This CDR3 region has 15 residues. This chain's CDR3 is CASSLVRQAGNTIYF. The CDR3 DNA reads as TGTGCCAGCAGCTTAGTAAGGCAGGCTGGAAACACCATATATTTT.